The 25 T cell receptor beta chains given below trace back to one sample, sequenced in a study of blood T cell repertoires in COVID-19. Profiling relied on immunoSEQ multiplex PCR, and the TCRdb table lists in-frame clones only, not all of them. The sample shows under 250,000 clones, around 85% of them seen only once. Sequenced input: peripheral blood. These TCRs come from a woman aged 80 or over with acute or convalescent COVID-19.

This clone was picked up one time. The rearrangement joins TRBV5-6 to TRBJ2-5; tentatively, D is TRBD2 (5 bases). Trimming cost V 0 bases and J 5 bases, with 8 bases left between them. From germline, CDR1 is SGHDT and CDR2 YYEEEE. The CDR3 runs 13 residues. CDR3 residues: CASSLGPGETQYF. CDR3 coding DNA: TGTGCCAGCAGCTTGGGCCCGGGGGAGACCCAGTACTTC.

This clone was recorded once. Here the CDR3 DNA reads TGTGCCAGCAGTGAATTAGGGGGGGACCACAATGAGCAGTTCTTC. This codes for CASSELGGDHNEQFF. This chain uses TRBV25-1 with TRBJ2-1; D perhaps matches TRBD2 (7 bases). The V gene's germline CDR1 is MGHDK and CDR2 SYGVNS. The CDR3 runs to 15 residues. V gave up 1 base and J gave up 5 bases, with 12 bases separating them.

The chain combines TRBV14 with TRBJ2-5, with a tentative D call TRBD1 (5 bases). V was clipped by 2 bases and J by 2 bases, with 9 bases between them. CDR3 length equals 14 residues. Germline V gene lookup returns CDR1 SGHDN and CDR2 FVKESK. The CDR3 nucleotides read TGTGCCAGCAGCCAATTCCAGGGACAAGAGACCCAGTACTTC. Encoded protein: CASSQFQGQETQYF.

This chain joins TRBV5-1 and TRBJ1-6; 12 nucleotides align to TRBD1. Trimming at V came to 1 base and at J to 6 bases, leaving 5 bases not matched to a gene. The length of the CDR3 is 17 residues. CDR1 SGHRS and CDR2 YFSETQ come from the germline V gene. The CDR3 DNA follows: TGCGCCAGCAGCTTGTCGGGACAGGGGGCCCTTAATTCACCCCTCCACTTT. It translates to CASSLSGQGALNSPLHF.

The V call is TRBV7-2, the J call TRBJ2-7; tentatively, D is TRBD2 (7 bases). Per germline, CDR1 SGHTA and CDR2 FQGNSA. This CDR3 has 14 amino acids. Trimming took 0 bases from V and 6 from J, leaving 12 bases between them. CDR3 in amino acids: CASSLAGGQIEQYF. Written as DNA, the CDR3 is TGTGCCAGCAGCTTAGCCGGGGGGCAGATCGAGCAGTACTTC.

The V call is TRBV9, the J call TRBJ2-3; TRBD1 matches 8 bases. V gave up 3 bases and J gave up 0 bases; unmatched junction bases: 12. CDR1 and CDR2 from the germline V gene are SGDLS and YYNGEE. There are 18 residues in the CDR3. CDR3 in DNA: TGTGCCAGCAGCGAAGCTCCCGGGACAGGTACTAGCACAGATACGCAGTATTTT. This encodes CASSEAPGTGTSTDTQYF.

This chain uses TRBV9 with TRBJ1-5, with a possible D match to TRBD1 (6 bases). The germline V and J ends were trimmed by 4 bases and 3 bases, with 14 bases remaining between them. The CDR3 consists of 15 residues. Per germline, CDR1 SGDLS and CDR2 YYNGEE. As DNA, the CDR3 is TGTGCCAGCAGCCATTTGGACAGCACCAATCAGCCCCAGCATTTT. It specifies CASSHLDSTNQPQHF.

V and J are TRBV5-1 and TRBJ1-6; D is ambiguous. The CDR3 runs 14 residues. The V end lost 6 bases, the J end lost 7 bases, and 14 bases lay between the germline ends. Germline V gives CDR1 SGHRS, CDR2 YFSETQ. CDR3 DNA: TGCGCCAGCACCGCGGATCTGAAGAATTCACCCCTCCACTTT. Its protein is CASTADLKNSPLHF.

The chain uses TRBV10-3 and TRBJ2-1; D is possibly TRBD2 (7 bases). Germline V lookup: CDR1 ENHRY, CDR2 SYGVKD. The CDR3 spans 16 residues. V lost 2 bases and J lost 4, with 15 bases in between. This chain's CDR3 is CAISELGRGLYNEQFF. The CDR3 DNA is TGTGCCATCAGTGAGCTTGGGCGGGGGCTGTACAATGAGCAGTTCTTC.

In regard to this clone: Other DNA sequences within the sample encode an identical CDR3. CDR3 sequence reads: CASSLGGTGELFF. CDR3 DNA sequence: TGCGCCAGCAGCTTAGGGGGCACCGGGGAGCTGTTTTTT. The chain employs TRBV5-1 and TRBJ2-2; a possible D gene is TRBD1 (6 bases). V lost 2 bases, J lost 4 bases, and 6 bases lay in between. The germline gives CDR1 SGHRS, CDR2 YFSETQ. This CDR3 has 13 residues.

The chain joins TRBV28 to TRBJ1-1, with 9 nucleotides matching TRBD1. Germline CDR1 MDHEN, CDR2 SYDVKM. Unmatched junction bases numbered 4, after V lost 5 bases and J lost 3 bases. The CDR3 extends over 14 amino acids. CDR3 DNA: TGTGCCAGCAGTCCAACAGGGGGCTACACTGAAGCTTTCTTT. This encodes CASSPTGGYTEAFF.

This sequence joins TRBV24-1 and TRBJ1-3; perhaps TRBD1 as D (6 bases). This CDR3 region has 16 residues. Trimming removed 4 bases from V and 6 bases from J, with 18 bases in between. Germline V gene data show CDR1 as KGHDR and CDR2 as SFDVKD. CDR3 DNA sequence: TGTGCCACCAGTGACCGTGGACAGACTCATGAAAACACCATATATTTT. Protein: CATSDRGQTHENTIYF.

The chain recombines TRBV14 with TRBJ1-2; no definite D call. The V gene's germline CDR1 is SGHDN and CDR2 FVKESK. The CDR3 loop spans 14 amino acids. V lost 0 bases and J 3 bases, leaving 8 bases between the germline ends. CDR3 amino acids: CASSQELGYYGYTF. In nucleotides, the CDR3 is TGTGCCAGCAGCCAAGAGTTGGGCTACTATGGCTACACCTTC.

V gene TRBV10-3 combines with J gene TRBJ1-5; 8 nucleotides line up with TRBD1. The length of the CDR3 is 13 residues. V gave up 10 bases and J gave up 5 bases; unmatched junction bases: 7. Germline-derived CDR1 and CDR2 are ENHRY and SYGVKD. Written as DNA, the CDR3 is TGTGCCACCGGACAGGGAAAGGATCAGCCCCAGCATTTT. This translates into CATGQGKDQPQHF.

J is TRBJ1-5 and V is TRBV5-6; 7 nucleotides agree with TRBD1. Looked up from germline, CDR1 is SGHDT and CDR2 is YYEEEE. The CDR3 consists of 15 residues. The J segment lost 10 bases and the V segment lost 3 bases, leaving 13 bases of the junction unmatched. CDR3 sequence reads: CASSSRTGSVGPQHF. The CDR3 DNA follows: TGTGCCAGCAGCTCCCGGACAGGCTCCGTGGGTCCCCAGCATTTT.

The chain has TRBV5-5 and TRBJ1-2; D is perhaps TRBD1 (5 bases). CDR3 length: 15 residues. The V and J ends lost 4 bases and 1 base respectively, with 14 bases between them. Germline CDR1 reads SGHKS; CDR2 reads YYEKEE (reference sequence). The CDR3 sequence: CASSPGRGNNYGYTF. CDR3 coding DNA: TGTGCCAGCAGCCCCGGGAGGGGTAATAACTATGGCTACACCTTC.

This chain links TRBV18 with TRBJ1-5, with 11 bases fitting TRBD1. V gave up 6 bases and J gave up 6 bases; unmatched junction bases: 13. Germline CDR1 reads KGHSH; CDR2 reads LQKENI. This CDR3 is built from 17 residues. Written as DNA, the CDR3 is TGTGCCAGCTCCCCGGCGGGGGGACAGGGGGTAGGTCAGCCCCAGCATTTT. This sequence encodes CASSPAGGQGVGQPQHF.

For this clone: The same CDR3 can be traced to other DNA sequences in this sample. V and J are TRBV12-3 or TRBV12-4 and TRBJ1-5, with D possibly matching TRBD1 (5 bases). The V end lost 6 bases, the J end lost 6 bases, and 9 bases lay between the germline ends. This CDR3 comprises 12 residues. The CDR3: CASRQGGQPQHF. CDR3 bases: TGTGCCAGCAGGCAGGGTGGTCAGCCCCAGCATTTT.

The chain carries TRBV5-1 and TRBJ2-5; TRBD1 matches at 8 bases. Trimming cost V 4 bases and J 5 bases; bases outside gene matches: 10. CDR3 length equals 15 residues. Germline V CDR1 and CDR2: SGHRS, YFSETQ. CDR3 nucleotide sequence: TGCGCCAGCAGCATCGTCGGACAGGGAACGGAGACCCAGTACTTC. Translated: CASSIVGQGTETQYF.

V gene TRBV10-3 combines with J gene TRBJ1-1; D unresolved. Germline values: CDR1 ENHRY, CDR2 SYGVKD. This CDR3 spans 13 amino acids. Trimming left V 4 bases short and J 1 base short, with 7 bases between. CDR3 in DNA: TGTGCCATCAGTGGGCGACAGAACACTGAAGCTTTCTTT. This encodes CAISGRQNTEAFF.

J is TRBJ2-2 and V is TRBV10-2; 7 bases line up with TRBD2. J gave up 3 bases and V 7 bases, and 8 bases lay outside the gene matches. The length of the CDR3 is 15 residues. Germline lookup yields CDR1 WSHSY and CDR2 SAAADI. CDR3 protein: CASIAPSGYTGELFF. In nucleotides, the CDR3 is TGCGCCAGCATTGCACCTAGCGGTTACACCGGGGAGCTGTTTTTT.

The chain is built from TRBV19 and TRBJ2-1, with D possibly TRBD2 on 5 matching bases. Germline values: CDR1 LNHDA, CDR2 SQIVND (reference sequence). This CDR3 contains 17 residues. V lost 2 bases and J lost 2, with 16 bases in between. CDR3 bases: TGTGCCAGTAGTATATCCCCCCTGAGGGAGCCCTACAATGAGCAGTTCTTC. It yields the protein CASSISPLREPYNEQFF. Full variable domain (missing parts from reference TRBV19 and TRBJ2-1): DGGITQSPKYLFRKEGQNVTLSCEQNLNHDAMYWYRQDPGQGLRLIYYSQIVNDFQKGDIAEGYSVSREKKESFPLTVTSAQKNPTAFYLCASSISPLREPYNEQFFGPGTRLTVL.

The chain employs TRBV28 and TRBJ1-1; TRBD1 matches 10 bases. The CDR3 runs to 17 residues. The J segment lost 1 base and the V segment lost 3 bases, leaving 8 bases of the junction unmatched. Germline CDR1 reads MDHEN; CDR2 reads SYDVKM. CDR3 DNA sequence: TGTGCCAGCAGTTTCCACGCGGGACAGGGGACGAACACTGAAGCTTTCTTT. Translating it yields CASSFHAGQGTNTEAFF.

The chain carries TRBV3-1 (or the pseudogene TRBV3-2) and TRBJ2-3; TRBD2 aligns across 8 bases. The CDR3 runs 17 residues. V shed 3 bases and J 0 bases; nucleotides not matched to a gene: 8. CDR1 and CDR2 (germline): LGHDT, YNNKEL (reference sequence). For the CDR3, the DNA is TGTGCCAGCAGCCAGGGGATTAGCGGGGCGAGCACAGATACGCAGTATTTT. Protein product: CASSQGISGASTDTQYF.

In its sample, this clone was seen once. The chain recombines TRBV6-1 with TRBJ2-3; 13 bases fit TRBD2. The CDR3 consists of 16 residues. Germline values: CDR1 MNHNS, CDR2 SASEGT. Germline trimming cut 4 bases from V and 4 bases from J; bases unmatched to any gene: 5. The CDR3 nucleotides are TGTGCCAGCAGTGTGGAACTAGCGGGGGGGCCAGATACGCAGTATTTT. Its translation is CASSVELAGGPDTQYF.